The 23 T cell receptor beta chains presented below share a single source sample, sequenced in a study of T cells in Graves' hyperthyroidism and ophthalmopathy. Researchers amplified the TCR beta CDR3 regions from RNA transcripts. A set of HTBI primers served as the primers for a first-round RT-PCR of the TCR CDR3. TCRdb re-called the multiplex PCR reads through MiXCR, storing one row per CDR3 protein. The sample has around 380,000 distinct CDR3 sequences, roughly 14% seen once. Material: blood. The origin of the receptors is a man between 25 and 39 years old with Graves' hyperthyroidism that later progressed to Graves' ophthalmopathy.

The chain couples TRBV19 to TRBJ2-7; D gene unclear. V gave up 6 bases and J gave up 4 bases, with 28 bases separating them. The germline V gene has CDR1 LNHDA and CDR2 SQIVND (reference sequence). The CDR3 extends over 18 amino acids. Written as DNA, the CDR3 is TGTGCCAGTAGCAACCAAATGTTATCAAGGTCGGTGGGATACGAGCAGTACTTC. Residues: CASSNQMLSRSVGYEQYF.

This clonotype has at least ten counts. V and J are TRBV12-3 or TRBV12-4 and TRBJ2-7; the match to TRBD2 covers 11 bases. The J segment lost 5 bases and the V segment lost 3 bases, leaving 3 bases of the junction unmatched. The CDR3 spans 14 residues. This chain's CDR3 is CASSFLAGGHEQYF. CDR3 sequence (DNA): TGTGCCAGCAGTTTTCTAGCGGGGGGCCACGAGCAGTACTTC.

This clonotype was counted ten times or more. V usage is TRBV7-9 and J usage is TRBJ1-2; D remains unclear. Germline loops: CDR1 SEHNR, CDR2 FQNEAQ (reference sequence). V lost 1 base, J lost 3 bases, and 6 bases lay in between. This CDR3 has 13 amino acids. The chain's CDR3 is CASSLDTDYGYTF. The DNA of the CDR3 is TGTGCCAGCAGCTTAGATACAGACTATGGCTACACCTTC.

This clonotype was found a few times. The chain carries TRBV28 and TRBJ1-2; 9 nucleotides agree with TRBD1. Germline V CDR1 and CDR2: MDHEN, SYDVKM. V shed 6 bases, J shed 5 bases, and the junction held 7 bases outside the gene matches. CDR3 length: 14 amino acids. The CDR3 DNA reads TGTGCCAGCAGAAGACAGGGGGGCGGTTATGGCTACACCTTC. It yields the protein CASRRQGGGYGYTF.

The CDR3, as DNA: TGTGCCAGCAGCAAGAGCGGGGGACGCACCCACGAGCAGTACTTC. It yields the protein CASSKSGGRTHEQYF. The chain recombines TRBV5-4 with TRBJ2-7; 8 nucleotides line up with TRBD2. The CDR3 is 15 amino acids. J gave up 5 bases and V 4 bases, and 11 bases lay outside the gene matches. Germline-derived CDR1 and CDR2 are SGHNT and YYREEE (reference sequence).

In DNA form, the CDR3 reads TGTGCCAGCAGTTTGCTTCGCGAGGCAGGTGCAAAAAACATTCAGTACTTC. Protein product: CASSLLREAGAKNIQYF. This chain connects TRBV27 to TRBJ2-4; no clear D gene. CDR3 size: 17 residues. In germline, CDR1 is MNHEY, CDR2 SMNVEV (reference sequence). V was shortened by 3 bases and J by 4 bases, with 19 bases between the two germline ends.

This clonotype was found many times. The chain combines TRBV20-1 with TRBJ2-2; 14 nucleotides agree with TRBD2. V gave up 4 bases and J gave up 4 bases; unmatched junction bases: 8. CDR1 and CDR2 from the germline V gene are DFQATT and SNEGSKA (reference sequence). This CDR3 spans 17 amino acids. The CDR3 spells CSAIGLAGGAFTGELFF. Written as DNA, the CDR3 is TGCAGTGCTATCGGACTAGCGGGGGGAGCTTTCACCGGGGAGCTGTTTTTT.

This clonotype appeared many times. This rearrangement joins TRBV7-2 to TRBJ2-5; D is possibly TRBD2 (6 bases). Trimming cost V 1 base and J 4 bases, with 13 bases left between them. The CDR3 loop spans 15 amino acids. In germline, CDR1 is SGHTA, CDR2 FQGNSA. CDR3 sequence (DNA): TGTGCCAGCAGCTTAGAAGGCCCGGGGGTAGAGACCCAGTACTTC. Translated: CASSLEGPGVETQYF.

The J gene is TRBJ2-1, the V gene TRBV28, with D tentatively TRBD1 or TRBD2 (5 bases each). The CDR3 has 11 amino acids. V gave up 10 bases and J gave up 9 bases, with 13 bases separating them. CDR1 is MDHEN, CDR2 SYDVKM, per germline. Written as DNA, the CDR3 is TGTGCCACTTGGGGGTCAATTGAGCAGTTCTTC. It is translated as CATWGSIEQFF.

There are many counts of this clonotype. This chain uses TRBV11-2 with TRBJ2-1; a possible D gene is TRBD1 (5 bases). Germline CDR1 is SGHAT and CDR2 is FQNNGV. This CDR3 is built from 13 residues. V was shortened by 2 bases and J by 3 bases, with 5 bases between the two germline ends. CDR3 coding DNA: TGTGCCAGCAGCTTAACAGGCTACAATGAGCAGTTCTTC. Amino acids: CASSLTGYNEQFF. Using reference TRBV11-2 and TRBJ2-1 for the parts outside the CDR3, the full variable domain is EAGVAQSPRYKIIEKRQSVAFWCNPISGHATLYWYQQILGQGPKLLIQFQNNGVVDDSQLPKDRFSAERLKGVDSTLKIQPAKLEDSAVYLCASSLTGYNEQFFGPGTRLTVL.

This clonotype was seen many times. The chain couples TRBV12-3 or TRBV12-4 to TRBJ2-7; TRBD2 is a possible D gene (7 bases). V lost 2 bases and J 5 bases, leaving 13 bases between the germline ends. The CDR3 covers 14 residues. CDR3 region: CASSLRGGKDEQYF. The CDR3 nucleotides read TGTGCCAGCAGTTTAAGGGGGGGGAAGGACGAGCAGTACTTC.

This clonotype was detected many times. The CDR3 nucleotides read TGTGCCTGGAACAGGGGGCGCGTAAACACCATATATTTT. Its translation is CAWNRGRVNTIYF. V and J are TRBV30 and TRBJ1-3; 9 bases are shared with TRBD1. Trimming removed 4 bases from V and 6 bases from J; junction bases left unmatched: 4. The CDR3 is 13 residues long. Germline CDR1 and CDR2: GTSNPN and SVGIG (reference sequence).

This clonotype was detected ten times or more. The rearrangement uses TRBV2 and TRBJ1-1; D call uncertain. The length of the CDR3 is 14 residues. The V gene's germline CDR1 is SNHLY and CDR2 FYNNEI. Trimming removed 0 bases at V and 3 bases at J, with 8 bases between. CDR3 region: CASSEAVSDTEAFF. In DNA, the CDR3 is TGTGCCAGCAGTGAAGCTGTGAGTGACACTGAAGCTTTCTTT.

Remarks on this clonotype: Germline and junction disagree at one end, which may indicate a read error. The rearrangement links TRBV28 to TRBJ2-1; maybe TRBD2 (5 bases). CDR3 length: 14 amino acids. Per germline, CDR1 MDHEN and CDR2 SYDVKM. The CDR3: CASSLGGRNNEHFF. CDR3 in DNA: TGTGCCAGCAGTTTAGGAGGCAGGAACAATGAGCATTTCTTC. Using reference TRBV28 and TRBJ2-1 for the parts outside the CDR3, the full variable domain is DVKVTQSSRYLVKRTGEKVFLECVQDMDHENMFWYRQDPGLGLRLIYFSYDVKMKEKGDIPEGYSVSREKKERFSLILESASTNQTSMYLCASSLGGRNNEHFFGPGTRLTVL.

V usage is TRBV20-1 and J usage is TRBJ1-4, with D possibly being TRBD1 (5 bases). CDR1 is DFQATT and CDR2 is SNEGSKA in the germline V gene (reference sequence). This CDR3 has 15 residues. V lost 5 bases and J 7 bases, leaving 20 bases between the germline ends. The CDR3 loop reads CSARTPGRASEKLFF. CDR3 DNA sequence: TGCAGTGCTCGAACTCCGGGACGCGCGAGTGAAAAACTGTTTTTT.

This clonotype was counted only a few times. This chain uses TRBV9 with TRBJ1-2, with D perhaps TRBD1 (6 bases). Germline V gene lookup returns CDR1 SGDLS and CDR2 YYNGEE. The CDR3 length is 14 residues. V dropped 4 bases and J dropped 2 bases, with 12 bases sitting between them. The DNA for the CDR3 is TGTGCCAGCAGCCAGACAGGTCCCAACTATGGCTACACCTTC. Protein sequence: CASSQTGPNYGYTF.

The J gene is TRBJ2-3, the V gene TRBV7-3; 10 bases are a match to TRBD2. Germline trimming cut 0 bases from V and 9 bases from J; bases unmatched to any gene: 6. Germline CDR1 reads SGHTA; CDR2 reads FQGTGA. CDR3 size: 15 residues. In DNA form, the CDR3 reads TGTGCCAGCAGCTTAACCCGGACTAGCGGCGTGACGCAGTATTTT. This gives the protein CASSLTRTSGVTQYF.

There are many counts of this clonotype. V usage is TRBV5-1 and J usage is TRBJ1-1; 8 nucleotides agree with TRBD1. V shed 3 bases and J 1 base; nucleotides not matched to a gene: 8. CDR1 and CDR2 (germline): SGHRS, YFSETQ. CDR3 length equals 16 residues. CDR3 bases: TGCGCCAGCAGCTATGAGGGACAGGACCCGAACACTGAAGCTTTCTTT. This encodes CASSYEGQDPNTEAFF. The full variable domain, with the rest looked up from reference TRBV5-1 and TRBJ1-1, is KAGVTQTPRYLIKTRGQQVTLSCSPISGHRSVSWYQQTPGQGLQFLFEYFSETQRNKGNFPGRFSGRQFSNSRSEMNVSTLELGDSALYLCASSYEGQDPNTEAFFGQGTRLTVV.

The sample holds a few counts of this clonotype. The chain has TRBV4-1 and TRBJ1-4, with no clear D. This CDR3 has 14 residues. The germline CDR1 and CDR2 sequences are MGHRA and YSYEKL. Trimming took off 0 bases at V and 8 bases at J, with 10 bases between the two ends. CDR3 nucleotides: TGCGCCAGCAGCCAAGAGAGGGCGGGAGAAAAACTGTTTTTT. Its translation is CASSQERAGEKLFF.

The sample holds many counts of this clonotype. In nucleotides, the CDR3 is TGTGCCAGCAGCTTAGGCCGAGATACGCAGTATTTT. The encoded protein is CASSLGRDTQYF. The chain joins TRBV11-1 to TRBJ2-3; no clear D. The germline CDR1 and CDR2 sequences are SGHAT and FQDESV (reference sequence). V lost 1 base and J 5 bases, leaving 4 bases between the germline ends. CDR3 size: 12 residues. The full variable domain, in which reference TRBV11-1 and TRBJ2-3 provide the parts outside the CDR3, is EAEVAQSPRYKITEKSQAVAFWCDPISGHATLYWYRQILGQGPELLVQFQDESVVDDSQLPKDRFSAERLKGVDSTLKIQPAELGDSAMYLCASSLGRDTQYFGPGTRLTVL.

This sequence joins TRBV18 and TRBJ1-5, with 7 bases lining up with TRBD1. CDR1 KGHSH and CDR2 LQKENI come from the germline V gene. Trimming cost V 3 bases and J 0 bases; bases outside gene matches: 11. This CDR3 is 18 amino acids long. The DNA of the CDR3 is TGTGCCAGCTCACCGACCCCTGACAGGGATGATAGCAATCAGCCCCAGCATTTT. Amino acids: CASSPTPDRDDSNQPQHF.

This clonotype has more than one count but fewer than ten. This chain uses TRBV2 with TRBJ2-2; D may be TRBD1 (7 bases). Germline CDR1 is SNHLY and CDR2 is FYNNEI. The V and J ends lost 7 bases and 5 bases respectively, with 17 bases between them. This CDR3 has 15 amino acids. The CDR3 region has the DNA TGTGCCAGCAATTACCAGGGGGGAAAGACCGGGGAGCTGTTTTTT. It translates to CASNYQGGKTGELFF.

This clonotype was observed many times. V is TRBV2 and J is TRBJ1-1, with a tentative D call TRBD1 (5 bases). V shed 8 bases and J shed 3 bases, with 13 bases lying between them. The CDR3 length is 13 residues. Looked up from germline, CDR1 is SNHLY and CDR2 is FYNNEI. The chain's CDR3 is CASRIGAYTEAFF. Written as DNA, the CDR3 is TGTGCCAGCCGAATAGGGGCTTACACTGAAGCTTTCTTT.